This T cell receptor (beta chain) comes out of a study of shared clonotypes between healthy human individuals. On the study more broadly: CD4 naive and CD4 memory each took three plates per donor, while CD8 naive took two and CD8 memory one. Broader study findings: Clonotype sharing among donors, it was expected, would be affected by sequencing depth.

Turning to this clone: What it binds is not known.

Germline values: CDR1 SNHLY, CDR2 FYNNEI. V was clipped by 3 bases and J by 2 bases, with 7 bases between them. This CDR3 spans 14 amino acids. TCRdb's table, derived via immunoSEQ multiplex PCR, lists solely in-frame clones and lacks some. The data show around 690,000 clones, roughly 91% seen once. This sequence originates from a man younger than 30 in good health. Some clones in this sample may be carry-over from other donors' samples. Specimen: memory CD8+ T cells from PBMCs. As for subset: CD45RO+ cells pooled with CCR7-negative TemRA cells. The V and J genes are TRBV2 and TRBJ1-4; D gene uncertain. In DNA form, the CDR3 reads TGTGCCAGCAGTGAGGGCAGGACTAATGAAAAACTGTTTTTT. This codes for CASSEGRTNEKLFF.